These 32 T cell receptor beta chains share one sample of origin, sequenced in a study of blood T cell repertoires in COVID-19. Sequenced by immunoSEQ multiplex PCR; TCRdb stores in-frame clones only, minus some. In the table there are about 340,000 clones, around four fifths of which are singletons. Sequencing input: peripheral blood. All receptors derive from a young man with active or convalescent COVID-19.

The chain combines TRBV9 with TRBJ2-3; the match to TRBD2 covers 9 bases. CDR1 and CDR2 (germline): SGDLS, YYNGEE. This CDR3 contains 16 residues. J gave up 6 bases and V 0 bases, and 8 bases lay outside the gene matches. CDR3 protein: CASSVESSGVGDTQYF. CDR3 DNA: TGTGCCAGCAGCGTAGAGTCTAGCGGGGTCGGGGATACGCAGTATTTT. Combining the CDR3 with reference TRBV9 and TRBJ2-3 gives the whole variable domain DSGVTQTPKHLITATGQRVTLRCSPRSGDLSVYWYQQSLDQGLQFLIQYYNGEERAKGNILERFSAQQFPDLHSELNLSSLELGDSALYFCASSVESSGVGDTQYFGPGTRLTVL.

V is TRBV4-3 and J is TRBJ1-4, with D hard to call. The V end lost 0 bases, the J end lost 0 bases, and 5 bases lay between the germline ends. Germline CDR1 reads LGHNA; CDR2 reads YSLEER. This CDR3 spans 15 amino acids. In DNA form, the CDR3 reads TGCGCCAGCAGCCAAGACTCTGCAACTAATGAAAAACTGTTTTTT. Its translation: CASSQDSATNEKLFF.

This clone was observed a handful of times. The chain couples TRBV11-2 to TRBJ2-1, with a possible D match to TRBD1 (6 bases). The length of the CDR3 is 12 residues. Trimming shortened V by 1 base and J by 13 bases, and 11 bases separated the two germline ends. Germline V gene data show CDR1 as SGHAT and CDR2 as FQNNGV. The CDR3 coding sequence is TGTGCCAGCAGCTTAGGCCTAGGGGGACAGTTCTTC. This codes for CASSLGLGGQFF.

The chain carries TRBV5-1 and TRBJ2-2; D is unresolved. The CDR3 has 12 amino acids. V was cut by 4 bases and J by 2 bases, with 3 bases left in between. Germline CDR1 is SGHRS and CDR2 is YFSETQ. DNA for the CDR3: TGCGCCAGCAGCCGTAACACCGGGGAGCTGTTTTTT. It encodes CASSRNTGELFF.

The genes are TRBV19 and TRBJ2-2, with D possibly TRBD1 on 6 matching bases. The CDR3 covers 13 residues. Looked up from germline, CDR1 is LNHDA and CDR2 is SQIVND (reference sequence). Trimming pared 11 bases from V and 0 bases from J, leaving 10 bases between. In nucleotides, the CDR3 is TGTGCCGGAAGGGACACGAACACCGGGGAGCTGTTTTTT. Translating it yields CAGRDTNTGELFF.

The V gene is TRBV6-2 or TRBV6-3, the J gene TRBJ2-5, with 10 bases that match TRBD2. Germline assignment: CDR1 MNHEY and CDR2 SVGEGT. This CDR3 region has 16 residues. J lost 0 bases, V lost 5 bases, and 6 bases had no gene match. In nucleotides, the CDR3 is TGTGCCAGCAGTCTCGGACTAGCGGCGTACCAAGAGACCCAGTACTTC. Its translation is CASSLGLAAYQETQYF.

The rearrangement uses TRBV5-6 and TRBJ1-2; D gene ambiguous. Germline CDR1 SGHDT, CDR2 YYEEEE. The length of the CDR3 is 13 residues. V lost 0 bases, J lost 8 bases, and 11 bases lay in between. The CDR3 DNA follows: TGTGCCAGCAGCTTGGGCGGCGGGTACGGCTACACCTTC. Translated: CASSLGGGYGYTF.

V and J are TRBV19 and TRBJ2-5; 8 nucleotides line up with TRBD2. Looked up from germline, CDR1 is LNHDA and CDR2 is SQIVND (reference sequence). The CDR3 covers 16 residues. V lost 5 bases to trimming and J lost 1 base; unmatched junction nucleotides: 9. The CDR3: CASSVTSGRLQETQYF. CDR3 sequence (DNA): TGTGCCAGTAGTGTCACTAGCGGACGACTCCAAGAGACCCAGTACTTC.

This clone was found once. The CDR3 DNA reads TGTGCCAGCAGTTACGGGAGGGAGCAGTACTTC. This translates into CASSYGREQYF. This chain links TRBV6-5 with TRBJ2-7, with D possibly being TRBD2 (6 bases). Germline CDR1 and CDR2: MNHEY and SVGAGI. Trimming removed 2 bases from V and 7 bases from J, with 6 bases in between. The CDR3 loop spans 11 amino acids.

The V gene is TRBV7-9, the J gene TRBJ2-2; 11 bases map to TRBD2. Trimming cost V 4 bases and J 3 bases; bases outside gene matches: 1. CDR1 is SEHNR, CDR2 FQNEAQ, per germline (reference sequence). CDR3 length: 15 residues. The CDR3 here is CASSWGLADTGELFF. The CDR3 bases are TGTGCCAGCAGCTGGGGACTAGCGGACACCGGGGAGCTGTTTTTT.

The V call is TRBV9, the J call TRBJ1-3; D is unclear. CDR1 is SGDLS, CDR2 YYNGEE, per germline. The CDR3 has 17 amino acids. The germline V and J ends were trimmed by 4 bases and 0 bases, with 17 bases remaining between them. CDR3: CASSQSLVGSSGNTIYF. CDR3 in DNA: TGTGCCAGCAGCCAATCCCTCGTCGGTAGCTCTGGAAACACCATATATTTT.

This clone is a singleton in its sample. The chain carries TRBV28 and TRBJ1-1; no clear D gene. This CDR3 is built from 13 residues. Trimming removed 3 bases at V and 1 base at J, with 6 bases between. Germline CDR1 reads MDHEN; CDR2 reads SYDVKM. CDR3 coding DNA: TGTGCCAGCAGTTTTTTCAAGAACACTGAAGCTTTCTTT. This codes for CASSFFKNTEAFF.

The rearrangement links TRBV19 to TRBJ1-1, with 8 nucleotides matching TRBD1. Germline CDR1 LNHDA, CDR2 SQIVND (reference sequence). The CDR3 length is 17 residues. V was pared by 4 bases and J by 0 bases, with 10 bases of the junction left unmatched. The CDR3 sequence is CASSRDRLSFMNTEAFF. CDR3 DNA: TGTGCCAGTAGTAGGGACAGGCTCAGTTTTATGAACACTGAAGCTTTCTTT.

The V and J genes are TRBV6-2 or TRBV6-3 and TRBJ2-1; the D gene is possibly TRBD2 (6 bases). The CDR3 has 15 residues. Trimming stripped 1 base from V and 6 bases from J, with 13 bases between. From germline, CDR1 is MNHEY and CDR2 SVGEGT. CDR3 region: CASSYFSGPGNEQFF. As DNA, the CDR3 is TGTGCCAGCAGTTACTTTAGCGGCCCGGGCAATGAGCAGTTCTTC.

J is TRBJ2-3 and V is TRBV28; D call uncertain. The CDR3 covers 11 residues. Germline CDR1 reads MDHEN; CDR2 reads SYDVKM. Deletions cut 5 bases from V and 7 bases from J, with 7 bases between. The CDR3 bases are TGTGCCAGCAGTGACTTGAATACGCAGTATTTT. This encodes CASSDLNTQYF.

The rearrangement uses TRBV4-1 and TRBJ1-2; 7 bases fit TRBD1. Germline V gene lookup returns CDR1 MGHRA and CDR2 YSYEKL. The CDR3 loop spans 18 amino acids. V shed 1 base and J 3 bases; nucleotides not matched to a gene: 14. The CDR3 reads CASSQGTTGRVVHYGYTF. The CDR3 nucleotides are TGCGCCAGCAGCCAAGGGACGACAGGGAGAGTGGTCCACTATGGCTACACCTTC.

The CDR3 here is CASSQDILAGVYEQYF. Here the CDR3 DNA reads TGTGCCAGCAGCCAAGATATTTTAGCGGGGGTCTACGAGCAGTACTTC. The chain couples TRBV4-2 to TRBJ2-7; TRBD2 matches at 9 bases. The V gene end was trimmed by 0 bases and the J gene end by 3 bases; junction bases not matched to a gene: 6. The V gene's germline CDR1 is LGHNA and CDR2 YNFKEQ. This CDR3 comprises 16 residues.

The chain recombines TRBV7-2 with TRBJ2-7, with 8 bases fitting TRBD2. The V gene's germline CDR1 is SGHTA and CDR2 FQGNSA. The junction had 3 bases not matched to a gene; V was cut back by 4 bases and J by 4 bases. This CDR3 region has 13 residues. The CDR3 loop reads CASSSGLGYEQYF. CDR3 DNA: TGTGCCAGCAGCTCGGGACTAGGGTACGAGCAGTACTTC.

The chain recombines TRBV28 with TRBJ2-5; D gene unclear. Germline V gene lookup returns CDR1 MDHEN and CDR2 SYDVKM. The V and J ends lost 3 bases and 0 bases respectively, with 11 bases between them. There are 15 residues in the CDR3. The CDR3 here is CASSFFNTDQETQYF. The CDR3, as DNA: TGTGCCAGCAGTTTTTTTAACACAGACCAAGAGACCCAGTACTTC.

The V and J genes are TRBV4-2 and TRBJ1-1; D is unclear. The V end lost 0 bases, the J end lost 0 bases, and 5 bases lay between the germline ends. The CDR3 length is 14 residues. In germline, CDR1 is LGHNA, CDR2 YNFKEQ. The CDR3 sequence: CASSQDPVNTEAFF. The DNA of the CDR3 is TGTGCCAGCAGCCAAGATCCGGTGAACACTGAAGCTTTCTTT.

The chain uses TRBV11-2 and TRBJ1-2; TRBD1 is a possible D gene (5 bases). CDR1 is SGHAT, CDR2 FQNNGV, per germline. The CDR3 extends over 15 amino acids. The V end lost 0 bases, the J end lost 7 bases, and 15 bases lay between the germline ends. The CDR3 region is CASSLDPTGGTGYTF. CDR3 coding DNA: TGTGCCAGCAGCTTAGACCCCACAGGAGGGACTGGCTACACCTTC.

V is TRBV30 and J is TRBJ2-1; 7 bases are shared with TRBD2. This CDR3 spans 14 amino acids. Germline CDR1 and CDR2: GTSNPN and SVGIG (reference sequence). V dropped 2 bases and J dropped 4; count of bases not matched to a gene: 5. The CDR3 region is CAWSQSGTYNEQFF. CDR3 bases: TGTGCCTGGAGTCAAAGCGGGACTTACAATGAGCAGTTCTTC.

Comments on this clone: Other DNA sequences within the sample encode an identical CDR3. This chain joins TRBV11-3 and TRBJ1-1; D gene uncertain. V was cut by 4 bases and J by 1 base, with 7 bases left in between. The length of the CDR3 is 13 residues. In germline, CDR1 is SGHNT, CDR2 YENEEA. CDR3 in amino acids: CASSSRGNTEAFF. CDR3 nucleotides: TGTGCCAGCAGCTCACGGGGGAACACTGAAGCTTTCTTT.

This chain links TRBV6-5 with TRBJ1-2, with a weak D call TRBD1 (5 bases). V lost 0 bases, J lost 6 bases, and 11 bases lay in between. This CDR3 has 14 amino acids. Per germline, CDR1 MNHEY and CDR2 SVGAGI. The CDR3 is CASSYSQGLDGYTF. As DNA, the CDR3 is TGTGCCAGCAGTTACTCCCAGGGCTTGGATGGCTACACCTTC.

V gene TRBV27 combines with J gene TRBJ2-1, with TRBD1 identical over 7 bases. Germline V gene sequence: CDR1 MNHEY, CDR2 SMNVEV (reference sequence). The CDR3 runs to 15 residues. The J segment lost 2 bases and the V segment lost 5 bases, leaving 6 bases of the junction unmatched. This CDR3 reads CASSPRQGAYNEQFF. CDR3 in DNA: TGTGCCAGCAGTCCCCGACAGGGAGCCTACAATGAGCAGTTCTTC.

In its sample, this clone was seen a few times. V is TRBV28 and J is TRBJ2-2; TRBD1 might be the D (6 bases). Germline V CDR1 and CDR2: MDHEN, SYDVKM. The CDR3 is made up of 15 amino acids. With 6 bases removed from V and 4 bases from J, the gap between germline ends came to 15 bases. DNA of the CDR3: TGTGCCAGCAGCATCACAGGGATCAGCACCGGGGAGCTGTTTTTT. Its translation: CASSITGISTGELFF.

This clone was detected only once. This chain joins TRBV7-6 and TRBJ2-1, with D tentatively TRBD2 (6 bases). CDR1 is SGHVS and CDR2 is FNYEAQ in the germline V gene. The CDR3 contains 13 residues. Trimming removed 2 bases at V and 4 bases at J, with 6 bases between. The CDR3 protein is CASSLSGYNEQFF. In DNA, the CDR3 is TGTGCCAGCAGCTTAAGCGGGTACAATGAGCAGTTCTTC.

The V and J genes are TRBV10-3 and TRBJ1-2, with a tentative D call TRBD1 (6 bases). CDR1 is ENHRY and CDR2 is SYGVKD in the germline V gene. V shed 4 bases and J shed 7 bases, with 13 bases lying between them. The CDR3 covers 13 residues. This chain's CDR3 is CAISGGGGGGYTF. The CDR3 DNA reads as TGTGCCATCAGTGGAGGGGGGGGCGGTGGCTACACCTTC.

The chain has TRBV6-5 and TRBJ1-1; D is uncertain. From germline, CDR1 is MNHEY and CDR2 SVGAGI. V gave up 3 bases and J gave up 1 base, with 3 bases separating them. This CDR3 is built from 12 residues. The CDR3 sequence is CASSYRNTEAFF. CDR3 in DNA: TGTGCCAGCAGTTATCGGAACACTGAAGCTTTCTTT.

The rearrangement joins TRBV25-1 to TRBJ2-2, with D uncertain. The V end lost 6 bases, the J end lost 6 bases, and 14 bases lay between the germline ends. Germline CDR1 is MGHDK and CDR2 is SYGVNS. The CDR3 sequence is 14 residues long. The CDR3, as DNA: TGTGCCAGCAGCCCCTCCCAGTTCTCCGGGGAGCTGTTTTTT. Its protein product is CASSPSQFSGELFF.

The V gene is TRBV24-1, the J gene TRBJ1-1; no reliable D call. V lost 3 bases to trimming and J lost 8 bases, with 12 bases between them. Germline CDR1 and CDR2: KGHDR and SFDVKD. The CDR3 loop spans 13 amino acids. The CDR3 here is CATSDRFGKEAFF. The CDR3 DNA reads TGTGCCACCAGTGATAGATTTGGCAAGGAAGCTTTCTTT.

The count of this clone is one. V gene TRBV5-4 combines with J gene TRBJ2-4; tentatively, D is TRBD1 (6 bases). V lost 0 bases and J 3 bases, leaving 16 bases between the germline ends. Per the germline V gene, CDR1 is SGHNT and CDR2 is YYREEE (reference sequence). The CDR3 has 17 residues. In nucleotides, the CDR3 is TGTGCCAGCAGCTTGGAGGTGGGGGCGCATGGCAAAAACATTCAGTACTTC. Its protein is CASSLEVGAHGKNIQYF.